Listed here are 3 T cell receptor beta chains from one sample, sequenced in a study of cytomegalovirus exposure and HLA in healthy donors. It was with 60 Vbeta and 13 Jbeta primers that the PCR ran. The repertoire was sequenced with immunoSEQ multiplex PCR; TCRdb's copy has only in-frame clones and lacks some. The sample records 200,000 to 250,000 clones, more than 65% being singletons. Sequenced input: PBMCs. Every receptor here comes from a middle-aged man in good health and CMV-seronegative.

Concerning this clone: Other DNA sequences in the sample encode the same CDR3. This chain links TRBV5-1 with TRBJ1-1; unclear D gene. Trimming took off 0 bases at V and 3 bases at J, with 12 bases between the two ends. CDR1 SGHRS and CDR2 YFSETQ come from the germline V gene. The CDR3 is made up of 15 amino acids. CDR3 nucleotides: TGCGCCAGCAGCTTGGGGCAGGCTACGGACACTGAAGCTTTCTTT. As protein: CASSLGQATDTEAFF.

J is TRBJ1-5 and V is TRBV6-5; D is unresolved. The germline V gene has CDR1 MNHEY and CDR2 SVGAGI. The CDR3 runs to 14 residues. Trimming took 6 bases from V and 7 from J, leaving 16 bases between them. The CDR3 bases are TGTGCCAGCAGAAGACACACTCTTGAACAGCCCCAGCATTTT. Its protein is CASRRHTLEQPQHF.

The chain employs TRBV5-6 and TRBJ1-1, with 7 positions matching TRBD1. This CDR3 is 18 amino acids long. Germline V lookup: CDR1 SGHDT, CDR2 YYEEEE. The V segment lost 1 base and the J segment 1 base; nucleotides outside the gene matches: 13. As DNA, the CDR3 is TGTGCCAGCAGCTTGAGGTCGGGGAAACAGGGGAGGAACACTGAAGCTTTCTTT. It specifies CASSLRSGKQGRNTEAFF. The variable domain in full, with the rest retrieved from reference TRBV5-6 and TRBJ1-1, is DAGVTQSPTHLIKTRGQQVTLRCSPKSGHDTVSWYQQALGQGPQFIFQYYEEEERQRGNFPDRFSGHQFPNYSSELNVNALLLGDSALYLCASSLRSGKQGRNTEAFFGQGTRLTVV.